These 10 T cell receptor beta chains were sequenced from one sample in a study. TCRdb passed the RT-PCR reads through MiXCR, listing each CDR3 protein once. The repertoire holds fewer than 800,000 distinct CDR3 sequences, with around 14% as singletons. The material sequenced was memory CD4+ T cells from blood. Receptor source: a female donor in good health, serving as a healthy control.

The chain employs TRBV20-1 and TRBJ2-3; 7 bases agree with TRBD2. The V gene end was trimmed by 1 base and the J gene end by 3 bases; junction bases not matched to a gene: 7. Germline V lookup: CDR1 DFQATT, CDR2 SNEGSKA (reference sequence). This CDR3 region has 15 residues. The CDR3 nucleotides read TGCAGTGCTAGAGGTGGGAGGGCCGGGACAGATACGCAGTATTTT. Its protein product is CSARGGRAGTDTQYF.

This clonotype was found many times. The chain has TRBV4-2 and TRBJ2-7; TRBD2 agrees at 8 bases. This CDR3 spans 14 amino acids. The ends lost 2 bases at V and 3 bases at J; junction bases unmatched: 3. Germline-derived CDR1 and CDR2 are LGHNA and YNFKEQ. CDR3 amino acids: CASSQSGRVYEQYF. CDR3 nucleotide sequence: TGTGCCAGCAGCCAATCCGGGAGGGTCTACGAGCAGTACTTC.

The V gene is TRBV7-9, the J gene TRBJ2-1; D gene unclear. Germline V gene data show CDR1 as SEHNR and CDR2 as FQNEAQ (reference sequence). The CDR3 runs 15 residues. Trimming removed 3 bases at V and 0 bases at J, with 9 bases between. CDR3 residues: CASSFRPSSYNEQFF. The CDR3 nucleotides are TGTGCCAGCAGCTTCAGGCCTAGCTCCTACAATGAGCAGTTCTTC. Complete variable domain (other parts from reference TRBV7-9 and TRBJ2-1): DTGVSQNPRHKITKRGQNVTFRCDPISEHNRLYWYRQTLGQGPEFLTYFQNEAQLEKSRLLSDRFSAERPKGSFSTLEIQRTEQGDSAMYLCASSFRPSSYNEQFFGPGTRLTVL.

This clonotype was detected many times. The genes are TRBV7-2 and TRBJ2-7; no definite D call. The CDR3 totals 15 residues. V lost 4 bases to trimming and J lost 2 bases, with 15 bases between them. Germline assignment: CDR1 SGHTA and CDR2 FQGNSA. The CDR3 DNA reads as TGTGCCAGCAGCTCTCCCGACCTCGCTACCTACGAGCAGTACTTC. This sequence encodes CASSSPDLATYEQYF.

V is TRBV7-9 and J is TRBJ2-4, with 11 bases fitting TRBD1. This CDR3 region has 17 residues. The V gene's germline CDR1 is SEHNR and CDR2 FQNEAQ (reference sequence). V gave up 5 bases and J gave up 6 bases; unmatched junction bases: 12. The CDR3 DNA sequence: TGTGCCAGCAGCCGACTTTGGACAGGGGGCATGGGAAACATTCAGTACTTC. This codes for CASSRLWTGGMGNIQYF.

The chain employs TRBV3-1 and TRBJ1-2; 7 nucleotides agree with TRBD1. Trimming removed 7 bases from V and 6 bases from J; junction bases left unmatched: 8. CDR1 is LGHDT, CDR2 YNNKEL, per germline (reference sequence). CDR3 size: 13 residues. Written as DNA, the CDR3 is TGTGCCAGCAAGTGGGGGGACAGCGATGGCTACACCTTC. Its translation: CASKWGDSDGYTF.

This clonotype was detected only a few times. The V and J genes are TRBV7-9 and TRBJ2-7; tentatively, D is TRBD2 (7 bases). The CDR3 runs 15 residues. V was shortened by 2 bases and J by 1 base, with 12 bases between the two germline ends. CDR1 and CDR2 (germline): SEHNR, FQNEAQ (reference sequence). The CDR3 reads CASSLFSGTSYEQYF. CDR3 nucleotides: TGTGCCAGCAGCTTATTCAGCGGGACATCCTACGAGCAGTACTTC.

This clonotype was found many times. The chain uses TRBV20-1 and TRBJ2-7; TRBD2 matches at 8 bases. Trimming removed 0 bases from V and 5 bases from J; junction bases left unmatched: 15. The CDR3 is made up of 17 amino acids. Germline V gene sequence: CDR1 DFQATT, CDR2 SNEGSKA (reference sequence). This CDR3 reads CSARDLGSSGRAHEQYF. CDR3 coding DNA: TGCAGTGCTAGAGATCTCGGTTCCAGCGGGAGAGCCCACGAGCAGTACTTC.

At least ten counts were recorded for this clonotype. J is TRBJ2-7 and V is TRBV7-2, with 7 bases matching TRBD1. From germline, CDR1 is SGHTA and CDR2 FQGNSA. The J segment lost 4 bases and the V segment lost 2 bases, leaving 5 bases of the junction unmatched. The CDR3 runs to 14 residues. This CDR3 is CASSLSDRAYEQYF. CDR3 DNA: TGTGCCAGCAGCTTATCCGACAGGGCGTACGAGCAGTACTTC.

This clonotype was counted at least ten times. The chain is built from TRBV12-3 or TRBV12-4 and TRBJ1-5, with 8 nucleotides matching TRBD1. The CDR3 has 13 residues. The junction had 8 bases not matched to a gene; V was cut back by 7 bases and J by 9 bases. The CDR3 DNA reads as TGTGCCAGCACTACGACAGGGGAAGGGCCCCAGCATTTT. Translating it yields CASTTTGEGPQHF.